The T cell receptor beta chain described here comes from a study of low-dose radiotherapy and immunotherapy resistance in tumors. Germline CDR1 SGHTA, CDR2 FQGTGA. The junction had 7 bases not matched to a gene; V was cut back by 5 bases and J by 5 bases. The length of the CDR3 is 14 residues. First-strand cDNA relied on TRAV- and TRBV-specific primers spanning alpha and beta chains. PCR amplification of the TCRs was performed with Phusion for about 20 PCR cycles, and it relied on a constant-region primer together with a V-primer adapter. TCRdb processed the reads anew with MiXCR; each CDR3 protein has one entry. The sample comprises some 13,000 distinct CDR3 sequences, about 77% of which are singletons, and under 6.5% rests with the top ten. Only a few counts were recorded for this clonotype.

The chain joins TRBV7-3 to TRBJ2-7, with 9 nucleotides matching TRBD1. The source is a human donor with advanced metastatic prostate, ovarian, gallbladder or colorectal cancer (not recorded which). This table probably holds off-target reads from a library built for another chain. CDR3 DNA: TGTGCCAGCAGCGTGGGACAGGGAGGAGACGAGCAGTACTTC. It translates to CASSVGQGGDEQYF.